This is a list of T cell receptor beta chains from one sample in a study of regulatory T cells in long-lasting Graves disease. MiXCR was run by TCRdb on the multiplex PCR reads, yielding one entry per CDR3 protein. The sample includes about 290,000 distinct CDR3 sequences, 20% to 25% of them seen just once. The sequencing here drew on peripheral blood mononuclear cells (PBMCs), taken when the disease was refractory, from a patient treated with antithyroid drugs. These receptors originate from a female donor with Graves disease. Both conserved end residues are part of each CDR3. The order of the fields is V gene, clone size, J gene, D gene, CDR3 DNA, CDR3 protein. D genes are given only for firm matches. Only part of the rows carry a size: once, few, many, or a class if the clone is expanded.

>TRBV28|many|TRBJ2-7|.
TGTGCCAGCAGTTTAAGTAGGTACTACGAGCAGTACTTC
CASSLSRYYEQYF
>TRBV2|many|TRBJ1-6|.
TGTGCCAGCACCAGACAGAATAATTCACCCCTCCACTTT
CASTRQNNSPLHF
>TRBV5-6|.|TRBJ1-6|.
TGTGCCAGCAGCTTGGGGTGGGTGGATTCACCCCTCCACTTT
CASSLGWVDSPLHF
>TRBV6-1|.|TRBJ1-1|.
TGTGCCAGCATGGTTGCGGGGGGTAGGACTGAAGCTTTCTTT
CASMVAGGRTEAFF
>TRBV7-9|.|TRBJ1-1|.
TGTGCCAGCAGCTTTTCTGTGCAGGCGGGTGAAGCTTTCTTT
CASSFSVQAGEAFF
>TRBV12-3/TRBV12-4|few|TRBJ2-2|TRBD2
TGTGCCAGCAGCTTAGGGGAGAATGCCCGACTAGCGGGAGGGCCCCCCGGTTTCTCCGGGGAGCTGTTTTTT
CASSLGENARLAGGPPGFSGELFF
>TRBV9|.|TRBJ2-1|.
TGTGCCAGCAGCGTGGGCAGGGAACCCTACAATGAGCAGTTCTTC
CASSVGREPYNEQFF
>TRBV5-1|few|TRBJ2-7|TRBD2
TGCGCCAGTTCGAAGAGACTAGCGGGAAGTTACGAGCAGTACTTC
CASSKRLAGSYEQYF
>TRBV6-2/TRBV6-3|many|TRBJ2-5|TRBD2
TGTGCCAGCAGGGGGGACCTAGCGGGAGAGACCCAGTACTTC
CASRGDLAGETQYF
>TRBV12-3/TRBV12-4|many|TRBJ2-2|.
TGTGCCAGCAGTTTCGATCACACCGGGGAGCTGTTTTTT
CASSFDHTGELFF
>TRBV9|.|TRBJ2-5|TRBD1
TGTGCCAGCGGGAGGACAGGGGGCATCCAAGAGACCCAGTACTTC
CASGRTGGIQETQYF
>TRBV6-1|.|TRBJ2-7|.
TGTGCCACGGAAGGTGGGTCTCCCTACGAGCAGTACTTC
CATEGGSPYEQYF
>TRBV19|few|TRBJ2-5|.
TGTGCCAGTAGTATGTTCACCGGGGTCCAAGAGACCCAGTACTTC
CASSMFTGVQETQYF
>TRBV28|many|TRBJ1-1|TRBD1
TGTGCCAGCACCTTAAGACAGGGGACGAGCACTGAAGCTTTCTTT
CASTLRQGTSTEAFF
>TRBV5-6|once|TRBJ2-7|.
TGTGCCAGCAGCTTTGGCTCCTACGGGCAGTACTTC
CASSFGSYGQYF
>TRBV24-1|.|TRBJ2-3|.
TGTGCCACCAGTCGAAGCGGGTACACAGATACGCAGTATTTT
CATSRSGYTDTQYF
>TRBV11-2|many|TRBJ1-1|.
TGTGCCAGCAGCCAACAGGGTGAAGCTTTCTTT
CASSQQGEAFF
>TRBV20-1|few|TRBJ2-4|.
TGCAGTGCTAGGATGCCCAAAAACATTCAGTACTTC
CSARMPKNIQYF
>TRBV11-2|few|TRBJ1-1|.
TGTGCCAGCAGCTTAGGGGGTAGGGCTTTCTTT
CASSLGGRAFF
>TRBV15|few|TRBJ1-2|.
TGTGCCACCAGCAGAGATTGGGGAAAAGGCTACACCTTC
CATSRDWGKGYTF
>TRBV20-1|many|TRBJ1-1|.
TGCAGCGGTAGCCCGGGACTGGCAGACACTGAAGCTTTCTTT
CSGSPGLADTEAFF
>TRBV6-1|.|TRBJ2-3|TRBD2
TGTGCCAGCAGCGAAGGGGCTAGCGGCAGCACAGATACGCAGTATTTT
CASSEGASGSTDTQYF
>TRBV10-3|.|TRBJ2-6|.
TGTGCCATCGGGGACCGGGTGAGCTCTGGGGCCAACGTCCTGACTTTC
CAIGDRVSSGANVLTF
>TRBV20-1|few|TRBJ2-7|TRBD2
TGCAGCCCCCGCGGGGGCTACGAGCAGTACTTC
CSPRGGYEQYF
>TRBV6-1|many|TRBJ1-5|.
TGTGCCAGCAGCTCCGGGACACAGAGCAATCAGCCCCAGCATTTT
CASSSGTQSNQPQHF